Below are 4 T cell receptor beta chains sequenced from a single sample in a study of response to subunit inactivated influenza vaccine. In TCRdb, the RT-PCR reads were re-called with MiXCR into one record per CDR3 protein. The sample gives hundreds of thousands of distinct CDR3 sequences, around 15% of which show up once; less than 9% is in the top ten. The specimen comprised PBMCs from blood, sampled 14 days before vaccination. These receptors came from a man aged 50 or older who received an inactivated influenza vaccine.

This clonotype was found a few times. The CDR3 sequence: CASSLRALDEQFF. The CDR3 DNA is TGTGCCAGCAGCCTTCGGGCTTTAGATGAGCAGTTCTTC. V is TRBV3-1 and J is TRBJ2-1, with D unresolved. The CDR3 totals 13 residues. The germline gives CDR1 LGHDT, CDR2 YNNKEL (reference sequence). V was pared by 4 bases and J by 8 bases, with 12 bases between.

This clonotype was counted a few times. The chain combines TRBV6-2 or TRBV6-3 with TRBJ2-7; D unclear. This CDR3 comprises 16 residues. CDR1 is MNHEY and CDR2 is SVGEGT in the germline V gene. Trimming took off 6 bases at V and 1 base at J, with 19 bases between the two ends. The CDR3 nucleotides are TGTGCCAGCAGCCGGCAACCGCTGCTACATTCCTACGAGCAGTACTTC. Encoded protein: CASSRQPLLHSYEQYF.

V is TRBV5-1 and J is TRBJ2-3; D is uncertain. CDR1 SGHRS and CDR2 YFSETQ come from the germline V gene. The CDR3 is 13 residues long. V was cut by 6 bases and J by 2 bases, with 10 bases left in between. CDR3: CASIERDTDTQYF. CDR3 DNA sequence: TGCGCCAGCATTGAGAGAGACACAGATACGCAGTATTTT. Drawing the rest from reference TRBV5-1 and TRBJ2-3, the complete variable domain is KAGVTQTPRYLIKTRGQQVTLSCSPISGHRSVSWYQQTPGQGLQFLFEYFSETQRNKGNFPGRFSGRQFSNSRSEMNVSTLELGDSALYLCASIERDTDTQYFGPGTRLTVL.

This clonotype has more than one count but fewer than ten. J is TRBJ2-5 and V is TRBV12-3 or TRBV12-4; D is perhaps TRBD1 or TRBD2 (6 bases each). Trimming took off 5 bases at V and 5 bases at J, with 15 bases between the two ends. The CDR3 extends over 14 amino acids. CDR3 DNA sequence: TGTGCCAGCAGTCAACCCGGGGGCCGGGAGACCCAGTACTTC. Its protein is CASSQPGGRETQYF.